This TCR beta chain is from a study of shared clonotypes between healthy human individuals. Study in general: The study enrolled a couple of women and a few men aged 18 to 49.

As concerns this clone: The antigen is not known.

In the CD4+ fraction, cells were divided into CD45RA+ naive and CD45RA-negative memory subsets. V shed 7 bases, J shed 5 bases, and the junction held 6 bases outside the gene matches. The germline V gene encodes CDR1 WSHSY and CDR2 SAAADI. This CDR3 spans 13 amino acids. Profiling relied on immunoSEQ multiplex PCR, and the TCRdb table lists in-frame clones only, not all of them. The data show over a million clones, roughly 74% seen once. Study-wide results and limits: On the whole, naive subsets had larger estimated richness than memory subsets had. Sharing across several donors was seen in 5% to 5.5% of naive CD4 clonotypes.

Sequences were obtained from memory CD4+ T cells from PBMCs. Subset here: CD45RA-negative fraction. The sequence was collected from a man younger than 35 in good health. Some clones in this sample may be carry-over from other donors' samples. The V call is TRBV10-2, the J call TRBJ2-5; 8 nucleotides align to TRBD1. This CDR3 is CASTRTGWETQYF. CDR3 nucleotide sequence: TGCGCCAGCACCAGGACAGGGTGGGAGACCCAGTACTTC.